This T cell receptor beta chain was retrieved from a study of regulatory T cells in long-lasting Graves disease. The time point here: newly diagnosed GD, antithyroid drugs for less than 3 months. Extracted RNA from PBMCs served as the source of the TCR library. Assembly of TCR beta libraries relied on iRepertoire HTBI primers together with Arm-PCR of CDR3 regions. TCRdb re-called the multiplex PCR reads with MiXCR, one entry per CDR3 protein. The profile shows 350,000 to 450,000 distinct CDR3 sequences, around 16% of them singletons. Germline V gene data show CDR1 as MDHEN and CDR2 as SYDVKM. With V trimmed by 8 bases and J by 2 bases, 7 bases remained unmatched. This CDR3 has 14 amino acids. There are many counts of this clonotype. The sample was also linked to a second study, of T cells in Graves' hyperthyroidism and ophthalmopathy.

The sequencing here drew on peripheral blood mononuclear cells (PBMCs), taken at new diagnosis, from a patient treated with antithyroid drugs. This sequence originates from a woman aged 35 to 49 with Graves disease. The rearrangement links TRBV28 to TRBJ2-3; 7 positions agree with TRBD2. The chain's CDR3 is CASGDYANTDTQYF. DNA of the CDR3: TGTGCCAGCGGGGACTACGCGAACACAGATACGCAGTATTTT.